The source of this T cell receptor (beta chain) is a study of blood T cells in healthy people across ages. Whole-study results and caveats: The fall in TCR beta diversity per million T cells was roughly linear with age. Expanded clonotype changes were possibly confounded by unknown donor CMV status. There were more naive CD4+ cells and higher diversity in long-lived donors than in aged donors.

Trimming took off 2 bases at V and 6 bases at J, with 15 bases between the two ends. This CDR3 region has 15 residues. CDR1 is SGHTA, CDR2 FQGNSA, per germline. This clonotype was seen a handful of times. Its antigen is undetermined. For the second PCR, which ran for about 6 to 11 cycles, a sample-barcoded 5' primer and a J-beta primer mix were used. Every single cDNA molecule received a tag from a template-switch adaptor with 12 random nucleotides. A single record per CDR3 protein comes from TCRdb applying MiXCR to the 5' RACE reads. The table has about 680,000 distinct CDR3 sequences, around half seen once.

Material for sequencing was blood. The chain recombines TRBV7-2 with TRBJ2-3, with D perhaps TRBD1 (6 bases). The clonotype comes from a woman in her sixties or seventies in good health. The CDR3 loop reads CASSLFRLRGDTQYF. CDR3 DNA sequence: TGTGCCAGCAGCTTATTCAGGCTGAGGGGGGATACGCAGTATTTT.